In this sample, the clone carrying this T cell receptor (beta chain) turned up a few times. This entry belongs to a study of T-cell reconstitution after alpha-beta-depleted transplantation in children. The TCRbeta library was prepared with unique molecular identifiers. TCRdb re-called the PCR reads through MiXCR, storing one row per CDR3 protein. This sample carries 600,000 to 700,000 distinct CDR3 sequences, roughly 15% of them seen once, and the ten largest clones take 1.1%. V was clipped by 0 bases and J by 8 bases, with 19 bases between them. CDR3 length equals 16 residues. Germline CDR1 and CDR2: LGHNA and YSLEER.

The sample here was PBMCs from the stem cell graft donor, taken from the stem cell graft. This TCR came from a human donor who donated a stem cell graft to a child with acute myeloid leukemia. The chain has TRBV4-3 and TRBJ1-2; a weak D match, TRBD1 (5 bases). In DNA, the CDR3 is TGCGCCAGCAGCCAAGATTCAGAGGGGAGTCCAGGGGGCTACACCTTC. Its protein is CASSQDSEGSPGGYTF.